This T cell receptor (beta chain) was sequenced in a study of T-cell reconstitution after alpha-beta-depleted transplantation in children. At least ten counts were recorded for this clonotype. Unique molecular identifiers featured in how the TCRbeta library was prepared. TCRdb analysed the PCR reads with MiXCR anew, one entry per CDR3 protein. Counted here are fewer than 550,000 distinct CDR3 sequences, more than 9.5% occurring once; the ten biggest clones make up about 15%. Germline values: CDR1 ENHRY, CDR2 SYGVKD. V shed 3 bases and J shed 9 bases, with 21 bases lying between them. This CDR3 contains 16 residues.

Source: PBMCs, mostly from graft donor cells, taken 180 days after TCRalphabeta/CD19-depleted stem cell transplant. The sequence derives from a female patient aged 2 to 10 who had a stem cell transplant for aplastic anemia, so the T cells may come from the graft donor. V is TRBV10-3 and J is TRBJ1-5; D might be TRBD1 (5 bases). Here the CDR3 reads CAISDAKGGGNGPQHF. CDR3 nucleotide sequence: TGTGCCATCAGTGATGCAAAAGGCGGGGGAAATGGGCCCCAGCATTTT.